This TCR beta chain was captured in a study of CD8 T cells in ankylosing spondylitis. Findings and caveats of the study: For ankylosing spondylitis blood, a TCR beta motif of several highly homologous variants appeared characteristic.

A single record per CDR3 protein comes from TCRdb applying MiXCR to the 5' RACE reads. Counted here are around 430,000 distinct CDR3 sequences, under 20% occurring once; the ten biggest clones make up over 1%. V lost 1 base and J lost 4, with 17 bases in between. The CDR3 is 16 amino acids. This clonotype was picked up a small number of times. As yet, its antigen is unknown. Sequencing was carried out using blood, either unsorted or a sorted T cell fraction (not recorded which). The origin of this receptor is a male donor with ankylosing spondylitis. The chain uses TRBV12-3 or TRBV12-4 and TRBJ2-7; D tentatively fits TRBD1 or TRBD2 (6 bases each). This CDR3 is CASSLGLGRGAYEQYF. The CDR3 DNA sequence: TGTGCCAGCAGTTTAGGGCTGGGAAGGGGGGCTTACGAGCAGTACTTC.